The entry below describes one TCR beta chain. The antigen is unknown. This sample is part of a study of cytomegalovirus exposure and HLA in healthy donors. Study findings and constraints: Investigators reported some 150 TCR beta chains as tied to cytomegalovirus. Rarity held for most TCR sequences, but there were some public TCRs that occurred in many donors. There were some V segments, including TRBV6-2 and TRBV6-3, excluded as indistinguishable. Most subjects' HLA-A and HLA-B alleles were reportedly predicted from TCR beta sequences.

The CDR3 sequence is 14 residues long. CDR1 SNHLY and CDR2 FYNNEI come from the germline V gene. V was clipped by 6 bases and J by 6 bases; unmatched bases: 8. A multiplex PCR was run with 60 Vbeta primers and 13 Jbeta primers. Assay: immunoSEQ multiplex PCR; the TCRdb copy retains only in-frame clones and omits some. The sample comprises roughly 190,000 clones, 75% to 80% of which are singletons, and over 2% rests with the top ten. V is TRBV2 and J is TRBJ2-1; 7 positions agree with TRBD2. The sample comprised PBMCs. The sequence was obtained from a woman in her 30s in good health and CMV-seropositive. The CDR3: CASSYQGLVNEQFF. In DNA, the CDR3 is TGTGCCAGCAGCTACCAAGGACTAGTCAATGAGCAGTTCTTC.